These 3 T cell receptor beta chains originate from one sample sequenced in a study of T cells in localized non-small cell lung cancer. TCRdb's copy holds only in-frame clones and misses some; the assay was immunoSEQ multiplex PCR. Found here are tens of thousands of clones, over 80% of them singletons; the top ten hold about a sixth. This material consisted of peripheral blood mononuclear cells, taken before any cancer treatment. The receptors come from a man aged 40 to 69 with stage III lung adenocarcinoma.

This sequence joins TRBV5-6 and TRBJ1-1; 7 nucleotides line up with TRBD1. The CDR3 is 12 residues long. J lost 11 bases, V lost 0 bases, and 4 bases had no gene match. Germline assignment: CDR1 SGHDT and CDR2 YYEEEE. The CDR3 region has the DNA TGTGCCAGCAGCTTGGCCGAGGGGGCGGCTTTCTTT. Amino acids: CASSLAEGAAFF.

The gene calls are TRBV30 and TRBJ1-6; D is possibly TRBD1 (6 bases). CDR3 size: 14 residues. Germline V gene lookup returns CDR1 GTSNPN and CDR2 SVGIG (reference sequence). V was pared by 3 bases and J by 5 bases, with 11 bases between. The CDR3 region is CAWRQGPNNSPLHF. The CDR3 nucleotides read TGTGCCTGGAGGCAGGGGCCTAATAATTCACCCCTCCACTTT.

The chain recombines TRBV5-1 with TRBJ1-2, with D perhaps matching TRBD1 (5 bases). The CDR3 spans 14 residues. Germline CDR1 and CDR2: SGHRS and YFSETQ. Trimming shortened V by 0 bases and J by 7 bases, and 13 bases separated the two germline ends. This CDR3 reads CASSLEGSGLGYTF. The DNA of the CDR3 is TGCGCCAGCAGCTTGGAGGGGTCAGGCCTTGGCTACACCTTC.